This TCR beta chain was obtained from a study of blood T cell repertoires in COVID-19. Study as a whole: Samples representing acute and convalescent COVID-19 were sourced from the United States, Italy and Spain. PBMCs, B-cell-depleted T cells, or T cells provided the cDNA or gDNA that made up the material.

Authors' methods: Estimated nucleated cell counts came from reference gene primer amplification. The method was immunoSEQ multiplex PCR; TCRdb's version includes in-frame clones alone and lacks a portion of them. That table supplies the V and J calls and clone size; D and trimming were determined from the DNA. The data show roughly 230,000 clones, just under 85% seen once. The CDR3 has 15 residues. V lost 2 bases and J lost 7; bases outside the gene matches: 6. Germline V gene sequence: CDR1 SGHAT, CDR2 FQDESV (reference sequence). The sample taken for sequencing was peripheral blood. The rearrangement uses TRBV11-1 and TRBJ2-1; 9 nucleotides match TRBD2. This receptor was obtained from a man aged 45 to 65 with acute or convalescent COVID-19. CDR3 in DNA: TGTGCCAGCAGCTTAAGCGGGGGGCGGAAGAATGAGCAGTTCTTC. Translation: CASSLSGGRKNEQFF.